This TCR beta chain is drawn from a study of regulatory T cells in long-lasting Graves disease. Relying on iRepertoire HTBI primers and Arm-PCR of CDR3 regions, the team built TCR beta libraries. TCRdb analysed the multiplex PCR reads with MiXCR anew, one entry per CDR3 protein. The sample lists some 490,000 distinct CDR3 sequences, approximately 12% occurring once. Time point defined: newly diagnosed GD, antithyroid drugs for less than 3 months. Researchers made the TCR library from RNA that was extracted from PBMCs. The same sample was also studied in work on T cells in Graves' hyperthyroidism and ophthalmopathy.

Sequenced here: peripheral blood mononuclear cells (PBMCs), sampled at new diagnosis, from a patient treated with antithyroid drugs. The TCR originated in a woman aged 30 to 39 with Graves disease.

CDR3 coding DNA: TGTGCCAGCAGTCTTGGACTAGCGGGAGCGAACACCGGGGAGCTGTTTTTT. This sequence encodes CASSLGLAGANTGELFF. V is TRBV27 and J is TRBJ2-2; 13 bases are a match to TRBD2. CDR3 length: 17 amino acids. J was trimmed by 0 bases and V by 5 bases; bases with no gene match: 3. Germline values: CDR1 MNHEY, CDR2 SMNVEV (reference sequence).